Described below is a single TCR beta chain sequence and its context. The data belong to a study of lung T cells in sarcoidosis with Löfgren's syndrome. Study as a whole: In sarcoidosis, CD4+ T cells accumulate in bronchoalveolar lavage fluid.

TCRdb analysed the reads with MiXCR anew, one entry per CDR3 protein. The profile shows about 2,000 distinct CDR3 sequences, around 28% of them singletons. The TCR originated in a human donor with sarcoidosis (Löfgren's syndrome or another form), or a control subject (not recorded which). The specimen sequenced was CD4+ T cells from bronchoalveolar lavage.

Here the CDR3 reads CASAHPGTRRGYEQYF. The CDR3 nucleotides read TGTGCCAGCGCTCACCCCGGGACACGAAGGGGATACGAGCAGTACTTC. The chain employs TRBV7-2 and TRBJ2-7; D may be TRBD1 (6 bases). Between the trimmed V and J ends, which lost 8 bases and 4 bases, there was a span of 24 bases. This CDR3 is built from 16 residues. Per the germline V gene, CDR1 is SGHTA and CDR2 is FQGNSA.